This is a list of T cell receptor beta chains from one sample in a study of shared clonotypes between healthy human individuals. The data were produced by immunoSEQ multiplex PCR, yet TCRdb's version contains in-frame clones alone and is incomplete. Of some 530,000 clones in the sample, around 85% were seen once. Specimen: PBMCs. Every receptor here comes from a woman between 40 and 50 years old in good health. Some clones in this sample may be carry-over from other donors' samples. CDR3s include the opening cysteine and the closing phenylalanine or tryptophan. D genes are given only for firm matches. Some rows have no size entry. The others give once, few or many, or a class for an expanded clone.

abundance	len	v_gene	d_gene	j_gene	CDR3nt	CDR3aa
.	16	TRBV4-2	.	TRBJ2-7	TGTGCCAGCAGCAAAGGTAGGGGGGGGCTTCCCTACGAGCAGTACTTC	CASSKGRGGLPYEQYF
.	15	TRBV4-3	.	TRBJ2-1	TGCGCCAGCAGCCAAACAGTTGAGGGGAGAGATGAGCAGTTCTTC	CASSQTVEGRDEQFF
.	15	TRBV4-3	.	TRBJ2-5	TGCGCCAGCAGCCCAGTCGCGGGGAGCCAAGAGACCCAGTACTTC	CASSPVAGSQETQYF
.	14	TRBV5-1	.	TRBJ2-5	TGCGCCAGCAGCTCTGGGCGGCTACAAGAGACCCAGTACTTC	CASSSGRLQETQYF
.	11	TRBV5-1	.	TRBJ2-1	TGCGCCAGCAGCTTAGAGTACGAGCAGTTCTTC	CASSLEYEQFF
once	19	TRBV2	TRBD2	TRBJ2-3	TGTGCCAGCATTCCTCGTTCCCCACTAGCGGGAGGGCTGGCAGATACGCAGTATTTT	CASIPRSPLAGGLADTQYF
.	15	TRBV4-3	.	TRBJ2-2	TGCGCCAGCAGCCAATCAGGGGGGTCGGCCGGGGAGCTGTTTTTT	CASSQSGGSAGELFF
.	14	TRBV4-3	.	TRBJ2-7	TGCGCCAGCAGCCAAGATCGGGCTAGTCTTGAGCAGTACTTC	CASSQDRASLEQYF
.	14	TRBV6-5	TRBD1	TRBJ2-7	TGTGCCAGCACCAGGGACAGGGGGCAGCACGAGCAGTACTTC	CASTRDRGQHEQYF
.	14	TRBV7-8	TRBD1	TRBJ1-1	TGTGCCAGCAGCCCGGGGACAGGGAGTACTGAAGCTTTCTTT	CASSPGTGSTEAFF
.	17	TRBV7-8	TRBD2	TRBJ2-7	TGTGCCAGCAGCTTAACCGTCATAGCGGGAGTGGGCTACGAGCAGTACTTC	CASSLTVIAGVGYEQYF
.	16	TRBV7-3	.	TRBJ2-1	TGTGCCAGCAGCTTAACACGGCGAGATCGGGCCAATGAGCAGTTCTTC	CASSLTRRDRANEQFF
.	17	TRBV28	.	TRBJ2-3	TGTGCCAGCAGTTTATTCACCCTACACACTAGCACAGATACGCAGTATTTT	CASSLFTLHTSTDTQYF
.	16	TRBV7-9	.	TRBJ2-4	TGTGCCAGCAGCCGGTTTGAGACGGCTGTTAAAAACATTCAGTACTTC	CASSRFETAVKNIQYF
.	15	TRBV5-1	TRBD2	TRBJ2-1	TGCGCCAGTTTCCCCGGGACTACACTCTACAATGAGCAGTTCTTC	CASFPGTTLYNEQFF
.	15	TRBV7-2	TRBD1	TRBJ1-1	TGTGCCAGCAGCGACCCGACAGGGGTGAACACTGAAGCTTTCTTT	CASSDPTGVNTEAFF
.	13	TRBV6-5	.	TRBJ2-3	TGTGCCAGCAGGGACTCGTACACAGATACGCAGTATTTT	CASRDSYTDTQYF
.	14	TRBV4-3	.	TRBJ1-2	TGCGCCAGCAGCCAAGTTGGAAATAACTATGGCTACACCTTC	CASSQVGNNYGYTF
once	13	TRBV18	TRBD1	TRBJ1-2	TGTGCCAGCTCCCACGGGACAGACGGAGGCTACACCTTC	CASSHGTDGGYTF
.	14	TRBV6-1	TRBD1	TRBJ2-7	TGTGCCAGCAGCCTGGACAGGGGATTCTACGAGCAGTACTTC	CASSLDRGFYEQYF
.	15	TRBV5-1	.	TRBJ2-3	TGCGCCAGCAGTCTGGTGGGGCAGGTCACAGATACGCAGTATTTT	CASSLVGQVTDTQYF
.	16	TRBV25-1	.	TRBJ1-3	TGTGCCAGCAGTGATCCGGGGCTTCGGGGGGGAAACACCATATATTTT	CASSDPGLRGGNTIYF
.	15	TRBV5-1	TRBD1	TRBJ1-1	TGCGCCAGCAGACAGAGGACAGGGTCAGACACTGAAGCTTTCTTT	CASRQRTGSDTEAFF
once	14	TRBV5-1	.	TRBJ1-5	TGCGCCAGCAGCTTGAGTGGGGGCAATCAGCCCCAGCATTTT	CASSLSGGNQPQHF
.	16	TRBV7-2	.	TRBJ2-5	TGTGCCAGCAGCTTAGTCCGCGGGGACCTCGGTGAGACCCAGTACTTC	CASSLVRGDLGETQYF
.	14	TRBV18	.	TRBJ1-4	TGTGCCAGCTCACCAGGCGGTACTAATGAAAAACTGTTTTTT	CASSPGGTNEKLFF
.	15	TRBV28	.	TRBJ1-1	TGTGCCAGCAGTTTACAGGGGCTCGGGAACACTGAAGCTTTCTTT	CASSLQGLGNTEAFF
.	14	TRBV10-3	.	TRBJ2-5	TGTGCCATCAAGGGAACAAGGGAGAGGGAGACCCAGTACTTC	CAIKGTRERETQYF
.	13	TRBV19	TRBD1	TRBJ1-5	TGTGCCAGCAATACAGGGGCCAATCAGCCCCAGCATTTT	CASNTGANQPQHF
few	15	TRBV27	.	TRBJ2-1	TGTGCCAGCAGTCCTCGACTCCAGGAAAACAATGAGCAGTTCTTC	CASSPRLQENNEQFF
.	14	TRBV19	.	TRBJ1-5	TGTGCCAGTGGCAGGGTTTATAGCAATCAGCCCCAGCATTTT	CASGRVYSNQPQHF
.	18	TRBV30	.	TRBJ2-7	TGTGCCTGGAGCCTGGGCGAGGGGGGAGGCCCGAGCTCCTACGAGCAGTACTTC	CAWSLGEGGGPSSYEQYF
.	14	TRBV2	TRBD1	TRBJ2-5	TGTGCCAGCAGTGGGGACAGGTGGAGGGAGACCCAGTACTTC	CASSGDRWRETQYF
.	14	TRBV10-3	.	TRBJ2-7	TGTGCCAGCAGTTACTCGCAGGGGACTTACGAGCAGTACTTC	CASSYSQGTYEQYF
.	15	TRBV19	.	TRBJ2-2	TGTGCCAGCCAGAGACTATCCGGGTACACCGGGGAGCTGTTTTTT	CASQRLSGYTGELFF
.	15	TRBV2	TRBD1	TRBJ2-7	TGTGCCAGCAAAGGGATGTTGGGACAGCCCTACGAGCAGTACTTC	CASKGMLGQPYEQYF
.	14	TRBV18	TRBD2	TRBJ2-7	TGTGCCAGCTCACCACGGGAGGGAGGCTACGAGCAGTACTTC	CASSPREGGYEQYF
.	12	TRBV2	.	TRBJ2-7	TGTGCCAGCAGTGAAGGGGTCTACGAGCAGTACTTC	CASSEGVYEQYF
once	15	TRBV5-1	.	TRBJ1-4	TGCGCCAGCAGCACTTCAGGGACGCGTAATGAAAAACTGTTTTTT	CASSTSGTRNEKLFF
.	13	TRBV9	.	TRBJ1-1	TGTGCCAGCAGCGTACTCCAGGGATCTGAAGCTTTCTTT	CASSVLQGSEAFF
.	15	TRBV10-3	TRBD2	TRBJ2-7	TGTGCCATCAGTGAGCCTGAGACTAGCGGCTACGAGCAGTACTTC	CAISEPETSGYEQYF
.	13	TRBV6-5	.	TRBJ1-3	TGTGCCAGCAGCGACGGACGCGGGAACACCATATATTTT	CASSDGRGNTIYF